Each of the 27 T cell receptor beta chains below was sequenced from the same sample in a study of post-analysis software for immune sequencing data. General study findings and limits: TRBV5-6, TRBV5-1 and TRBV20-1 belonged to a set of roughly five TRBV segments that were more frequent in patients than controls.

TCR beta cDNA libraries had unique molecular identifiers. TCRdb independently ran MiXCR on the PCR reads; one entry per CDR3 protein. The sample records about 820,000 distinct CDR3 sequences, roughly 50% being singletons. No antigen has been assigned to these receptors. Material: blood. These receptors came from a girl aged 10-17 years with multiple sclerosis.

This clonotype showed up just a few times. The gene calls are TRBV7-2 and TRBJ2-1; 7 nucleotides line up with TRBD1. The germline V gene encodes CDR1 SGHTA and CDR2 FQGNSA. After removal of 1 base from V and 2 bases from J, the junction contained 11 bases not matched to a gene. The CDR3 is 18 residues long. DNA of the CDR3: TGTGCCAGCAGCTTAGGTGTGTCACGGGACAGTGCCTACAATGAGCAGTTCTTC. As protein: CASSLGVSRDSAYNEQFF.

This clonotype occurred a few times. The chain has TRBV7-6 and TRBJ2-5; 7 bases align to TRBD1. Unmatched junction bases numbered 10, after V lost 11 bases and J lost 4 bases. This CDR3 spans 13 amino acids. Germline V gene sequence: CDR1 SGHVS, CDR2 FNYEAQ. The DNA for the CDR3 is TGTGCCCTGGTAGGGGGCCGGGTAGAGACCCAGTACTTC. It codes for CALVGGRVETQYF.

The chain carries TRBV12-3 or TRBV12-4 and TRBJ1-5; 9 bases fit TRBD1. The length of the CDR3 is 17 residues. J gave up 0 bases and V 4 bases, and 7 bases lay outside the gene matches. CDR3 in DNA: TGTGCCAGCAGTTCCGGACAGGGGAGGTATAGCAATCAGCCCCAGCATTTT. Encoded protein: CASSSGQGRYSNQPQHF.

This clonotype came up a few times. The CDR3 protein is CASGRAATAGGYTF. The CDR3, as DNA: TGTGCCAGCGGGAGAGCAGCCACGGCGGGTGGCTACACCTTC. The chain employs TRBV27 and TRBJ1-2, with D uncertain. The CDR3 spans 14 residues. CDR1 is MNHEY, CDR2 SMNVEV, per germline (reference sequence). V dropped 8 bases and J dropped 7 bases, with 20 bases sitting between them.

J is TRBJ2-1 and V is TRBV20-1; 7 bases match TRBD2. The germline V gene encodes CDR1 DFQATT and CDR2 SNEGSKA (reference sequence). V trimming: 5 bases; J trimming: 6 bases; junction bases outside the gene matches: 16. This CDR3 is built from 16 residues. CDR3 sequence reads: CSASLIGLGDVNEQFF. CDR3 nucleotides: TGCAGTGCTTCCTTGATCGGACTAGGGGATGTCAATGAGCAGTTCTTC.

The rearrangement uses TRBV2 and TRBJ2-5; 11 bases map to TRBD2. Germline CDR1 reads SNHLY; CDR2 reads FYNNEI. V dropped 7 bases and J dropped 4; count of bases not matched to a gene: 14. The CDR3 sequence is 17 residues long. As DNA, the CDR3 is TGTGCCAGCAAACCGGGACTAGCGGTCTCCTTGGGAGAGACCCAGTACTTC. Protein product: CASKPGLAVSLGETQYF.

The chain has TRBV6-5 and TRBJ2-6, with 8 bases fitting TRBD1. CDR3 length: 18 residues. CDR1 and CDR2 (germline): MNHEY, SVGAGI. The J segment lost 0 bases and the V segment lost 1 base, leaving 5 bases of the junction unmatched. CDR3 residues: CASSYWAGGISGANVLTF. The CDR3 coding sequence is TGTGCCAGCAGTTACTGGGCAGGGGGCATCTCTGGGGCCAACGTCCTGACTTTC.

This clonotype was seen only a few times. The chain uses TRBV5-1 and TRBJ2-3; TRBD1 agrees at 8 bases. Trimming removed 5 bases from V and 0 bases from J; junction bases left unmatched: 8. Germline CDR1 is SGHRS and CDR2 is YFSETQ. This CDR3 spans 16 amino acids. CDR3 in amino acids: CASRTGQVISTDTQYF. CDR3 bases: TGCGCCAGCAGAACGGGACAGGTCATAAGCACAGATACGCAGTATTTT.

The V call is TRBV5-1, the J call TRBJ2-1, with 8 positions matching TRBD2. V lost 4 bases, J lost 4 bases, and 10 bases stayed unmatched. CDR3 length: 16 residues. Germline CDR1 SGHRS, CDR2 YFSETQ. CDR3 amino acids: CASSPLLTGGYNEQFF. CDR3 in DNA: TGCGCCAGCAGCCCCCTCCTAACGGGGGGGTACAATGAGCAGTTCTTC.

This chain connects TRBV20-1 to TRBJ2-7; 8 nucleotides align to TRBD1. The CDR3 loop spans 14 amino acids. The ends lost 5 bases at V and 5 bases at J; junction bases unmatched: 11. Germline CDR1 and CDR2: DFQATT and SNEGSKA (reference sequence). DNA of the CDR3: TGCAGTGCTTATAGGACAGGGAGTCATCACGAGCAGTACTTC. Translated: CSAYRTGSHHEQYF.

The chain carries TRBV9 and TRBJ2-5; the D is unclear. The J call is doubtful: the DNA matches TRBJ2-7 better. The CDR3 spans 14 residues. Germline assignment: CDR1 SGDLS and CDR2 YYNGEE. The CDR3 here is CASSPRESTYEQYF. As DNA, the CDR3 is TGTGCCAGCTCCCCTAGGGAATCGACCTACGAGCAGTACTTC.

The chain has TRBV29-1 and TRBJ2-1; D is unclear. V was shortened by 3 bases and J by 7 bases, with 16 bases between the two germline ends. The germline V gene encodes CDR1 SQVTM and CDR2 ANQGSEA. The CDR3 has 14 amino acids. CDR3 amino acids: CSVERRVAWNEQFF. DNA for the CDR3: TGCAGCGTTGAGAGGAGAGTAGCTTGGAATGAGCAGTTCTTC.

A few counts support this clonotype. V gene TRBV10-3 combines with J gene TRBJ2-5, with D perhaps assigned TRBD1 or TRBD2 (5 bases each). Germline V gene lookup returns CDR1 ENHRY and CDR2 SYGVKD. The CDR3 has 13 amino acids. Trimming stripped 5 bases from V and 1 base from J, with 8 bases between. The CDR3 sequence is CAISRDPQETQYF. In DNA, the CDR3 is TGTGCCATCAGTAGGGACCCCCAAGAGACCCAGTACTTC.

CDR3 nucleotide sequence: TGCGCCAGCAGGTCGGGGAACAATGAGCAGTTCTTC. Translating gives CASRSGNNEQFF. The chain carries TRBV5-1 and TRBJ2-1, with D perhaps matching TRBD2 (5 bases). CDR3 length equals 12 residues. Germline V gene data show CDR1 as SGHRS and CDR2 as YFSETQ. V shed 5 bases and J shed 5 bases, with 8 bases lying between them.

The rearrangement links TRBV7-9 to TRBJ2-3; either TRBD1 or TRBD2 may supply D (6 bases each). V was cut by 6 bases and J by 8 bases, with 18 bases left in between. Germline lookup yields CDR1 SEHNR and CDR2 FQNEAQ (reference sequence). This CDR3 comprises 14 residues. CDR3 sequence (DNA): TGTGCCAGCAGTATGATGGGGGGCCTTCTTACGCAGTATTTT. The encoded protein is CASSMMGGLLTQYF.

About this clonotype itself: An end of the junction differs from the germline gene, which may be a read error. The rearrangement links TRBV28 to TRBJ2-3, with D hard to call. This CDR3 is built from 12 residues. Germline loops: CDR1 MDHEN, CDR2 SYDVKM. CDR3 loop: CASSFRSDTQYF. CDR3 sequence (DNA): TGCGCCAGCAGCTTTAGGTCAGATACGCAGTATTTT.

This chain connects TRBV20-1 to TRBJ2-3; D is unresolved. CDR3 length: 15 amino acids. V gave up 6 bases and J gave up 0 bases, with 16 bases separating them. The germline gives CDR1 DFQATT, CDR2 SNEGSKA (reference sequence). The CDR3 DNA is TGCAGTGCCGTGATGGGTTTCCCTAGCACAGATACGCAGTATTTT. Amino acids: CSAVMGFPSTDTQYF.

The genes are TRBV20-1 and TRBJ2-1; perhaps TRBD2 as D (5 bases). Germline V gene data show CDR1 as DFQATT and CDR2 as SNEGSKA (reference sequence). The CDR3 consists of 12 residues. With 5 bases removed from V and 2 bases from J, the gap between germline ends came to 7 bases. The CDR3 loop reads CSADGAYNEQFF. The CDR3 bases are TGCAGTGCTGACGGGGCCTACAATGAGCAGTTCTTC.

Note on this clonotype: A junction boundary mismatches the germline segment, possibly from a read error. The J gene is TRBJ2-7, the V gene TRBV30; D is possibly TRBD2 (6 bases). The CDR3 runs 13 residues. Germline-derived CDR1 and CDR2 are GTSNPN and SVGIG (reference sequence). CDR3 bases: TGTGCCCGGAGGGGAGACGGGGACTACGAGCAGTACTTC. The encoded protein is CARRGDGDYEQYF.

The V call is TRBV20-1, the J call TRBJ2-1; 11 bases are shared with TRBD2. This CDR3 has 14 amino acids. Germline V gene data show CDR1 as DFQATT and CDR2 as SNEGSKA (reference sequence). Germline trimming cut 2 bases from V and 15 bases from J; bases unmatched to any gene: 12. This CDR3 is CSARTGTSGGPGFF. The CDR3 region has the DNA TGCAGTGCTAGAACCGGGACTAGCGGTGGCCCAGGGTTCTTC.

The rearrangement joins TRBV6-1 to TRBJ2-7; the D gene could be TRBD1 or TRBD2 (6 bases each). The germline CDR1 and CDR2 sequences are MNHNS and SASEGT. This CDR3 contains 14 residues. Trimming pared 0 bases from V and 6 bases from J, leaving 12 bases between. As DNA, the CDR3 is TGTGCCAGCAGTGAAGCATCCGGAGGGGGCGAGCAGTACTTC. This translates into CASSEASGGGEQYF.

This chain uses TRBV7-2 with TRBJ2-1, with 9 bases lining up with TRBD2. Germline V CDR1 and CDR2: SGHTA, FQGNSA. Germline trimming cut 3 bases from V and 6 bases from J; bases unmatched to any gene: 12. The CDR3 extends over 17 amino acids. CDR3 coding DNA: TGTGCCAGCAGCTTTTCCCTAGGAGCGGGGGGACGCAATGAGCAGTTCTTC. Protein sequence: CASSFSLGAGGRNEQFF.

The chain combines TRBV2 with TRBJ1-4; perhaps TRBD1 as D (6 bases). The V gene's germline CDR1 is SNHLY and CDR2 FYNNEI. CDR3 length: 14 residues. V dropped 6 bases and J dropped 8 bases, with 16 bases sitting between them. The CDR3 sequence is CASRIQGLGEKLFF. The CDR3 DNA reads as TGTGCCAGCAGGATACAGGGTTTGGGGGAAAAACTGTTTTTT.

CDR3 loop: CASSQGSRGRQETQYF. The CDR3 nucleotides are TGCGCCAGCAGCCAAGGGTCCCGCGGGAGACAAGAGACCCAGTACTTC. The chain carries TRBV4-1 and TRBJ2-4; 7 bases match TRBD2. TRBJ2-5 matches the DNA end more closely, so the J call is doubtful. The CDR3 is 16 residues long. CDR1 and CDR2 (germline): MGHRA, YSYEKL.

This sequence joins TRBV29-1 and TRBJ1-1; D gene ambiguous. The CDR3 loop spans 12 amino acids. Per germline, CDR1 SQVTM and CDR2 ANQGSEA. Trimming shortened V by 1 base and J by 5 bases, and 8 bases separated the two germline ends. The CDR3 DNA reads TGCAGCGTTGAAGTTTTGGGGACTGAAGCTTTCTTT. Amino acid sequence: CSVEVLGTEAFF.

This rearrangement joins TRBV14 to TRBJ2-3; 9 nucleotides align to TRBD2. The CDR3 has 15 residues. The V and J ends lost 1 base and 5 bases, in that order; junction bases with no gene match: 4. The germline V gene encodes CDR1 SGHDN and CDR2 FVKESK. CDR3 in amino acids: CASSQALAGRDTQYF. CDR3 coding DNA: TGTGCCAGCAGCCAAGCCCTAGCGGGGAGAGATACGCAGTATTTT.

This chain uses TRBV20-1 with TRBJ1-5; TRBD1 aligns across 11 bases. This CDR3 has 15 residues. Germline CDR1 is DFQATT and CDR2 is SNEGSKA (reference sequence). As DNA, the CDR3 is TGCAGGGCTGAGGACAGGGGGCAAGGCAATCAGCCCCAGCATTTT. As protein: CRAEDRGQGNQPQHF.